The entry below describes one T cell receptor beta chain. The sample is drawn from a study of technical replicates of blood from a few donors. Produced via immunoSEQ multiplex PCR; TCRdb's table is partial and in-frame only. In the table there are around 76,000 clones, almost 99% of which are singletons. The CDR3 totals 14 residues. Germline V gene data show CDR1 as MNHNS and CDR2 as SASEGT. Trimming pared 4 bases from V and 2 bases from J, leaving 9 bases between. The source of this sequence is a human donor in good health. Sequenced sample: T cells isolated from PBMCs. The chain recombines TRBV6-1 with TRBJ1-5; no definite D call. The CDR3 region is CASSAPGGNQPQHF. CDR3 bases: TGTGCCAGCAGTGCGCCGGGAGGCAATCAGCCCCAGCATTTT.